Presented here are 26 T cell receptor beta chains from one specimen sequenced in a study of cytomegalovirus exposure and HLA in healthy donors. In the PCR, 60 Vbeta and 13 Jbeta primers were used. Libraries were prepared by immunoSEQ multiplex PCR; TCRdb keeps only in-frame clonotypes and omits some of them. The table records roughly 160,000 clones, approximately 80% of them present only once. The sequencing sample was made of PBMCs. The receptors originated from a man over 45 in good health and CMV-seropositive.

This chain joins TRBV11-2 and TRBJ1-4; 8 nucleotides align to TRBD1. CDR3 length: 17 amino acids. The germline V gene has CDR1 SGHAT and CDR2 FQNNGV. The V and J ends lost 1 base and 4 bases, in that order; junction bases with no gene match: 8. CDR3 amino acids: CASSLGPGDRINEKLFF. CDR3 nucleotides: TGTGCCAGCAGCTTAGGGCCCGGGGACAGGATTAATGAAAAACTGTTTTTT.

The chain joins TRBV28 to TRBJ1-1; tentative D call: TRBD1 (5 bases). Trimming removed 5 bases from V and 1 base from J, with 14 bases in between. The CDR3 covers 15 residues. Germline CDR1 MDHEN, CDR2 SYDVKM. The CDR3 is CASSQGTFANTEAFF. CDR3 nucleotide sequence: TGTGCCAGCAGTCAAGGGACTTTTGCGAACACTGAAGCTTTCTTT.

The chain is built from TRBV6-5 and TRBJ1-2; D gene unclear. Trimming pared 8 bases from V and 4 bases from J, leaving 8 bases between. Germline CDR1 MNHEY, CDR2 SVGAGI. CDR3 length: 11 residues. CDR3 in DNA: TGTGCCAGCGGTGAGGGCTATGGCTACACCTTC. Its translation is CASGEGYGYTF.

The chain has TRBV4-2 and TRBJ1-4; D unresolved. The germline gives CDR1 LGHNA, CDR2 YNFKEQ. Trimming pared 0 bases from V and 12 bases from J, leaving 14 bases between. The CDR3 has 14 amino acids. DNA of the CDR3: TGTGCCAGCAGCCAAGATGACGGAGGGAGGGAACTGTTTTTT. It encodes CASSQDDGGRELFF.

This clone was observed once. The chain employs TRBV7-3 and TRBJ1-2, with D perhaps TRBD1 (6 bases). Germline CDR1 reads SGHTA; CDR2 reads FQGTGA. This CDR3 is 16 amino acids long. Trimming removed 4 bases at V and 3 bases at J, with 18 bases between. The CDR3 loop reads CASSSGHPMGDYGYTF. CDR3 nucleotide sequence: TGTGCCAGCAGCTCGGGACACCCCATGGGGGACTATGGCTACACCTTC.

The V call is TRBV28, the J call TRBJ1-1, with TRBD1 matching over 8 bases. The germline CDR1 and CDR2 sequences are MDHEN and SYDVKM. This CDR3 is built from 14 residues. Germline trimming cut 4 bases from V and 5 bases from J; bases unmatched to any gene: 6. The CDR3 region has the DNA TGTGCCAGCAGTTCCCCGGACAGGGAAACTGAAGCTTTCTTT. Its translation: CASSSPDRETEAFF.

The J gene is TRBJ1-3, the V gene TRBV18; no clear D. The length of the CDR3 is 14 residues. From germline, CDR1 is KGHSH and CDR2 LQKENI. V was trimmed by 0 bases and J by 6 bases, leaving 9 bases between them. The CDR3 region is CASSPPRDENTIYF. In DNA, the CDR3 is TGTGCCAGCTCACCACCGCGGGATGAAAACACCATATATTTT.

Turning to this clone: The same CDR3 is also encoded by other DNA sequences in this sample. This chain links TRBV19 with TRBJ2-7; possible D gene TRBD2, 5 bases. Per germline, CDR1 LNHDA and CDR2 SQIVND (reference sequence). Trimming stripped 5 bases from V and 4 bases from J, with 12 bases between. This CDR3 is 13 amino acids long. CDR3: CASSPTGGYEQYF. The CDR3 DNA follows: TGTGCCAGTAGTCCTACCGGAGGATACGAGCAGTACTTC.

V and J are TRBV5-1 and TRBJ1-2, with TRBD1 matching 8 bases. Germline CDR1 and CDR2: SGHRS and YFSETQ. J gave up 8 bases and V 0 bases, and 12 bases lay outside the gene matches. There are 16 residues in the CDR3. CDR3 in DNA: TGCGCCAGCAGCTTGGGGACAGGGCCCTTGGTGGAGGGCTACACCTTC. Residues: CASSLGTGPLVEGYTF. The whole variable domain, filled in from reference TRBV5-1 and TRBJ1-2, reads KAGVTQTPRYLIKTRGQQVTLSCSPISGHRSVSWYQQTPGQGLQFLFEYFSETQRNKGNFPGRFSGRQFSNSRSEMNVSTLELGDSALYLCASSLGTGPLVEGYTFGSGTRLTVV.

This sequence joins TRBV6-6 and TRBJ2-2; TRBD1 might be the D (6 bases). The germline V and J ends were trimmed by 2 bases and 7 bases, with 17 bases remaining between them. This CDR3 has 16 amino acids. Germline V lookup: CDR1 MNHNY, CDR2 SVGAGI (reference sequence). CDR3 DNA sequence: TGTGCCAGCAGTTACCCACGACAACAGGGATTCGGGGAGCTGTTTTTT. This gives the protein CASSYPRQQGFGELFF.

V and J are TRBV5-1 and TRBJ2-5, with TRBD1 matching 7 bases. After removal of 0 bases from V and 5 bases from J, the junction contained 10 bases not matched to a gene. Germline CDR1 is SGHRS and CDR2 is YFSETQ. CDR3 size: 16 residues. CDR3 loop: CASSLAIQGRGETQYF. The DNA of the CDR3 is TGCGCCAGCAGCTTGGCGATACAGGGGAGAGGGGAGACCCAGTACTTC.

The CDR3 sequence: CASSVYDNEQFF. In DNA form, the CDR3 reads TGTGCCAGCAGCGTATATGACAATGAGCAGTTCTTC. V usage is TRBV9 and J usage is TRBJ2-1, with D unresolved. V shed 1 base and J shed 5 bases, with 4 bases lying between them. CDR1 SGDLS and CDR2 YYNGEE come from the germline V gene. The CDR3 loop spans 12 amino acids.

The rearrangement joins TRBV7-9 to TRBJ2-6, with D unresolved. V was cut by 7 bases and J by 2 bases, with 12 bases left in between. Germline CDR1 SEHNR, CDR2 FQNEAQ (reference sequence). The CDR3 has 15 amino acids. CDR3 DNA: TGTGCCAGCACCCTCGCACGGGCTGGGGCCAACGTCCTGACTTTC. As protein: CASTLARAGANVLTF. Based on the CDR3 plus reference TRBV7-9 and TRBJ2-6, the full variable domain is DTGVSQNPRHKITKRGQNVTFRCDPISEHNRLYWYRQTLGQGPEFLTYFQNEAQLEKSRLLSDRFSAERPKGSFSTLEIQRTEQGDSAMYLCASTLARAGANVLTFGAGSRLTVL.

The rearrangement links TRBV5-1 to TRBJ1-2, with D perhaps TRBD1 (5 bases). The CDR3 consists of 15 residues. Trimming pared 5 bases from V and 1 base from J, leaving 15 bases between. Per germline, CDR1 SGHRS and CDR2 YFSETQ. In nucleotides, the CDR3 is TGCGCCAGCAGGCCCCTTCAGGGATTTAACTATGGCTACACCTTC. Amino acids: CASRPLQGFNYGYTF.

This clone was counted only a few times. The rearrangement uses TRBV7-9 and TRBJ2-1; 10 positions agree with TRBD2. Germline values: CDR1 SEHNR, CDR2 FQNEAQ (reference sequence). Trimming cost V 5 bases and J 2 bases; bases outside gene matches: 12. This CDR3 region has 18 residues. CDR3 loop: CASSGDRAGTSAYNEQFF. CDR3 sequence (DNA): TGTGCCAGCAGCGGAGACCGCGCCGGGACTAGCGCCTACAATGAGCAGTTCTTC.

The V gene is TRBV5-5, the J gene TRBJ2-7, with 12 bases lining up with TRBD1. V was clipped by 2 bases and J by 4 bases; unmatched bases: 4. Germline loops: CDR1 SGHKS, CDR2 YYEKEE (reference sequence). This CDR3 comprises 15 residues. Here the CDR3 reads CASSLGTGGWYEQYF. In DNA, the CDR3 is TGTGCCAGCAGCTTAGGGACAGGGGGCTGGTACGAGCAGTACTTC.

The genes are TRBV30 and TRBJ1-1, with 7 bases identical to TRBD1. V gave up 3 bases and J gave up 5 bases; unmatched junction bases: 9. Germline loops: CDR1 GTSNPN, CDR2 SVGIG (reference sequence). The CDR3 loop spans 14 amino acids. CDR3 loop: CAWREGGPGTEAFF. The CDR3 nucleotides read TGTGCCTGGAGGGAAGGGGGCCCTGGAACTGAAGCTTTCTTT.

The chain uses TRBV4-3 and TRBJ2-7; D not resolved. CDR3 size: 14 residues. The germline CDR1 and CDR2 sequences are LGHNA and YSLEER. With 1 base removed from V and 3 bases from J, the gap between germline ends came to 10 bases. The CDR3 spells CASSQGAKSYEQYF. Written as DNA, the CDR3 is TGCGCCAGCAGCCAAGGGGCAAAGAGCTACGAGCAGTACTTC.

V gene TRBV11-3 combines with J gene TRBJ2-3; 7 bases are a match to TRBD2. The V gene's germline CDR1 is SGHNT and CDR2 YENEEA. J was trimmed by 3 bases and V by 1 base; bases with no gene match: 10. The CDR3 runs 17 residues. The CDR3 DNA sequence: TGTGCCAGCAGCTTAGGGGTTACGGGGGGTCGTACAGATACGCAGTATTTT. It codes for CASSLGVTGGRTDTQYF.

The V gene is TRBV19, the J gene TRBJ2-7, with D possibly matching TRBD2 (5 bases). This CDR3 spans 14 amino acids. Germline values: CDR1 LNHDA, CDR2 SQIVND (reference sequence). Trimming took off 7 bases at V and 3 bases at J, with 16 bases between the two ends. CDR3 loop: CASIRPPGVYEQYF. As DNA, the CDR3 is TGTGCCAGTATTCGCCCGCCCGGGGTCTACGAGCAGTACTTC.

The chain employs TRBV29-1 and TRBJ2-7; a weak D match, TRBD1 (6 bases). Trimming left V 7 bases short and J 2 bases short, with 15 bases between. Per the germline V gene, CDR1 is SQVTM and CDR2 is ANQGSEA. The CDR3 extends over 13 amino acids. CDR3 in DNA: TGCAGCGGTGGGCAGGCAGGGGCCTACGAGCAGTACTTC. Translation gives CSGGQAGAYEQYF.

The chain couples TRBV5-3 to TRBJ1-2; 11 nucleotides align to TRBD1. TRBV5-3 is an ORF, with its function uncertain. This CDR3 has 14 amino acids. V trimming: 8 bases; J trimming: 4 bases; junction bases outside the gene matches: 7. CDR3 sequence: CASIRTGGAYGYTF. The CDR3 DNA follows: TGTGCCAGCATCAGGACAGGGGGCGCCTATGGCTACACCTTC.

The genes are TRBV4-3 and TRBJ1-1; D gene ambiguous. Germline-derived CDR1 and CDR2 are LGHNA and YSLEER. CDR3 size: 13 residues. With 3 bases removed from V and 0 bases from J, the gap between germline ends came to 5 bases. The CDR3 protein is CASSQLLNTEAFF. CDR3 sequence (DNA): TGCGCCAGCAGCCAGCTACTGAACACTGAAGCTTTCTTT.

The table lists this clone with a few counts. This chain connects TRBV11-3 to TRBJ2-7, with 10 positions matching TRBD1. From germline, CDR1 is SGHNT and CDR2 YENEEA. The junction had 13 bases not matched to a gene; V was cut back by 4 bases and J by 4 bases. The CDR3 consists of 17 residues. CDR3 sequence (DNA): TGTGCCAGCAGCTATGGGACAGGGGAAACGCACTGGTACGAGCAGTACTTC. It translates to CASSYGTGETHWYEQYF.

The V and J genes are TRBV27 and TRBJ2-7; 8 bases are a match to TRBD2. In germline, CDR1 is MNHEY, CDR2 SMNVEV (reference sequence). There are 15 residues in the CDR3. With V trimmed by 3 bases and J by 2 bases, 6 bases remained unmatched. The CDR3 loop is CASSLSGGPAYEQYF. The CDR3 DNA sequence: TGTGCCAGCAGTTTGTCGGGGGGGCCAGCCTACGAGCAGTACTTC.

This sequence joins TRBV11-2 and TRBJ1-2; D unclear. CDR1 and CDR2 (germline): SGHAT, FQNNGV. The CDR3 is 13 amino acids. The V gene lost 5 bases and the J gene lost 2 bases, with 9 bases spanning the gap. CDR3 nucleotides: TGTGCCAGCAGCCCCTCGGGGAACTATGGCTACACCTTC. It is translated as CASSPSGNYGYTF.